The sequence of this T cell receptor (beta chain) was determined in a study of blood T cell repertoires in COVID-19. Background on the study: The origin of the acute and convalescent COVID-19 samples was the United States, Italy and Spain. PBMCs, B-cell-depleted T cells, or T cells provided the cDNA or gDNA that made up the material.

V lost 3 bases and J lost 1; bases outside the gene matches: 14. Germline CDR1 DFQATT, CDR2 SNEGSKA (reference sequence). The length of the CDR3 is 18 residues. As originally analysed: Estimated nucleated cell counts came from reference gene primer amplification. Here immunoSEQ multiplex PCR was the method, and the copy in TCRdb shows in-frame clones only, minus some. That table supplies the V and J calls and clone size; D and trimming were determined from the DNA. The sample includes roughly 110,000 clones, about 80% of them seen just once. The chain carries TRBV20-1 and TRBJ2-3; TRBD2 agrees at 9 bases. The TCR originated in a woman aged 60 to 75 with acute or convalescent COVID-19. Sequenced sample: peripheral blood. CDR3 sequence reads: CSASTTSGSTMGTDTQYF. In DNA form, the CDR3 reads TGCAGTGCTAGTACGACTAGCGGTTCGACGATGGGCACAGATACGCAGTATTTT.